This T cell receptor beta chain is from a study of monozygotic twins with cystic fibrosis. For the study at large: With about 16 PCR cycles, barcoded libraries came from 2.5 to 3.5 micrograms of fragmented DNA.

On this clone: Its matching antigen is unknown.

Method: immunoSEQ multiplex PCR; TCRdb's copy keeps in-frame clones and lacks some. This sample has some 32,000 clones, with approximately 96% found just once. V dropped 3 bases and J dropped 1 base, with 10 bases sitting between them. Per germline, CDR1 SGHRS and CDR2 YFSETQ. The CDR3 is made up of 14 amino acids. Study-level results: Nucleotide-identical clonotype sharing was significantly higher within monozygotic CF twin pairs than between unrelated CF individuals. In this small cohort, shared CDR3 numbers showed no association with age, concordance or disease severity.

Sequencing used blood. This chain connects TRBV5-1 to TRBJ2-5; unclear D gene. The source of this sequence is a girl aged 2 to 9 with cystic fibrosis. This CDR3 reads CASSYHSVQETQYF. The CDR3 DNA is TGCGCCAGCAGCTACCACTCGGTCCAAGAGACCCAGTACTTC.